The 24 T cell receptor beta chains reported below all come from one sample, sequenced in a study of T cell responses to AZD1222 COVID-19 vaccine. Only in-frame clones appear in the TCRdb table, and some are missing; sequencing was by immunoSEQ multiplex PCR. Found here are tens of thousands of clones, over 80% of them singletons; the top ten hold approximately 52%. The sample was peripheral blood, taken on day 0 of AZD1222 vaccination. The receptors were sampled from an adult in good health.

The J gene is TRBJ2-1, the V gene TRBV3-1 (or the pseudogene TRBV3-2); no firm D call. Trimming left V 3 bases short and J 3 bases short, with 6 bases between. This CDR3 is 13 amino acids long. CDR1 is LGHDT and CDR2 is YNNKEL in the germline V gene (reference sequence). The CDR3, as DNA: TGTGCCAGCAGCCATGATCACTACAATGAGCAGTTCTTC. The encoded protein is CASSHDHYNEQFF.

The chain is built from TRBV2 and TRBJ2-2; the D is unclear. Trimming took 1 base from V and 1 from J, leaving 7 bases between them. Germline CDR1 is SNHLY and CDR2 is FYNNEI. There are 15 residues in the CDR3. The CDR3 here is CASSEVVLNTGELFF. CDR3 in DNA: TGTGCCAGCAGTGAAGTGGTATTGAACACCGGGGAGCTGTTTTTT.

The chain employs TRBV7-9 and TRBJ2-1; 9 positions match TRBD2. The trim removed 5 bases at V and 3 bases at J, leaving 14 bases unmatched. CDR1 is SEHNR and CDR2 is FQNEAQ in the germline V gene (reference sequence). This CDR3 comprises 18 residues. DNA for the CDR3: TGTGCCAGCAGCCCCTCCCCAGGTGGCGGGGGGGTCTACAATGAGCAGTTCTTC. It translates to CASSPSPGGGGVYNEQFF.

The genes are TRBV27 and TRBJ2-5; D possibly uses TRBD1 or TRBD2 (5 bases each). From germline, CDR1 is MNHEY and CDR2 SMNVEV (reference sequence). V shed 5 bases and J shed 7 bases, with 14 bases lying between them. The CDR3 is 13 amino acids. CDR3 DNA: TGTGCCAGCAGTCGTCCCGGGGACCCGACCCAGTACTTC. It codes for CASSRPGDPTQYF.

The chain combines TRBV3-1 (or the pseudogene TRBV3-2) with TRBJ2-7, with 10 bases aligning to TRBD1. With 4 bases clipped from V and 6 bases from J, the junction kept 6 bases outside the gene matches. CDR3 size: 14 residues. In germline, CDR1 is LGHDT, CDR2 YNNKEL (reference sequence). CDR3 in amino acids: CASSPTGGVGEQYF. As DNA, the CDR3 is TGTGCCAGCAGCCCGACAGGGGGCGTGGGCGAGCAGTACTTC.

This sequence joins TRBV29-1 and TRBJ1-4; possible D gene TRBD1, 5 bases. CDR1 SQVTM and CDR2 ANQGSEA come from the germline V gene. The CDR3 runs to 14 residues. Trimming removed 6 bases at V and 5 bases at J, with 16 bases between. CDR3 in DNA: TGCAGCGTGCGGGCTGGGACTTCAAATGAAAAACTGTTTTTT. Encoded protein: CSVRAGTSNEKLFF. Full variable domain (missing parts from reference TRBV29-1 and TRBJ1-4): SAVISQKPSRDICQRGTSLTIQCQVDSQVTMMFWYRQQPGQSLTLIATANQGSEATYESGFVIDKFPISRPNLTFSTLTVSNMSPEDSSIYLCSVRAGTSNEKLFFGSGTQLSVL.

V gene TRBV7-9 combines with J gene TRBJ2-1, with D unclear. Germline V CDR1 and CDR2: SEHNR, FQNEAQ (reference sequence). Trimming stripped 1 base from V and 6 bases from J, with 16 bases between. The CDR3 contains 16 residues. In nucleotides, the CDR3 is TGTGCCAGCAGCTTAGAGGGCCGGCAGTTCAGCAATGAGCAGTTCTTC. This codes for CASSLEGRQFSNEQFF.

The DNA for the CDR3 is TGTGCCATCAGTGAGATTAGGGGGTGGAATTCACCCCTCCACTTT. It translates to CAISEIRGWNSPLHF. The chain joins TRBV10-3 to TRBJ1-6; perhaps TRBD1 as D (6 bases). V was clipped by 2 bases and J by 7 bases, with 12 bases between them. The CDR3 sequence is 15 residues long. Germline assignment: CDR1 ENHRY and CDR2 SYGVKD.

This clone was recorded once. This sequence joins TRBV7-9 and TRBJ1-1; no clear D. The CDR3 consists of 14 residues. Germline values: CDR1 SEHNR, CDR2 FQNEAQ (reference sequence). Trimming removed 5 bases from V and 0 bases from J, with 10 bases in between. CDR3 sequence (DNA): TGTGCCAGCAGCCCAGACACCCTGAACACTGAAGCTTTCTTT. Residues: CASSPDTLNTEAFF.

This rearrangement joins TRBV5-1 to TRBJ2-2, with 9 positions matching TRBD2. Germline CDR1 is SGHRS and CDR2 is YFSETQ. The CDR3 extends over 16 amino acids. The junction had 5 bases not matched to a gene; V was cut back by 5 bases and J by 0 bases. The DNA for the CDR3 is TGCGCCAGCAGTCTAATAGCGGGAGCGAACACCGGGGAGCTGTTTTTT. It encodes CASSLIAGANTGELFF.

This chain links TRBV28 with TRBJ1-1; 7 bases agree with TRBD1. Germline assignment: CDR1 MDHEN and CDR2 SYDVKM. The CDR3 sequence is 16 residues long. V lost 5 bases to trimming and J lost 0 bases; unmatched junction nucleotides: 9. The CDR3 DNA follows: TGTGCCAGCAGTCCAGGGACAGCATCCATGAACACTGAAGCTTTCTTT. Translated, it gives CASSPGTASMNTEAFF. Together with reference TRBV28 and TRBJ1-1, the CDR3 gives the full variable domain: DVKVTQSSRYLVKRTGEKVFLECVQDMDHENMFWYRQDPGLGLRLIYFSYDVKMKEKGDIPEGYSVSREKKERFSLILESASTNQTSMYLCASSPGTASMNTEAFFGQGTRLTVV.

This sequence joins TRBV7-6 and TRBJ2-7, with D hard to call. Germline CDR1 is SGHVS and CDR2 is FNYEAQ. Trimming took off 1 base at V and 0 bases at J, with 7 bases between the two ends. The CDR3 is 14 amino acids. CDR3 in DNA: TGTGCCAGCAGCTTAGAGCCGGTCTCCTACGAGCAGTACTTC. Translating it yields CASSLEPVSYEQYF.

This sequence joins TRBV5-4 and TRBJ2-3, with 7 bases matching TRBD1. Germline assignment: CDR1 SGHNT and CDR2 YYREEE (reference sequence). The CDR3 consists of 14 residues. With V trimmed by 4 bases and J by 6 bases, 8 bases remained unmatched. The CDR3 protein is CASSRQGELDTQYF. CDR3 bases: TGTGCCAGCAGCCGACAGGGAGAGTTGGATACGCAGTATTTT.

The V call is TRBV3-1 (or the pseudogene TRBV3-2), the J call TRBJ1-2; D remains ambiguous. V was trimmed by 0 bases and J by 8 bases, leaving 7 bases between them. CDR1 and CDR2 from the germline V gene are LGHDT and YNNKEL (reference sequence). The CDR3 is made up of 12 amino acids. DNA for the CDR3: TGTGCCAGCAGCCAAGATAAGGGCGGCTACACCTTC. Its translation is CASSQDKGGYTF.

The chain combines TRBV11-2 with TRBJ2-2, with TRBD1 identical over 7 bases. The CDR3 spans 16 residues. The germline V gene encodes CDR1 SGHAT and CDR2 FQNNGV. Trimming took 7 bases from V and 3 from J; bases not matched to a gene: 11. CDR3 amino acids: CASTARAGGDTGELFF. The CDR3 bases are TGTGCCAGCACCGCCCGGGCAGGGGGAGACACCGGGGAGCTGTTTTTT.

V and J are TRBV15 and TRBJ1-6, with a tentative D call TRBD1 (6 bases). Germline CDR1 is LNHNV and CDR2 is YYDKDF (reference sequence). The CDR3 covers 13 residues. The V end lost 3 bases, the J end lost 11 bases, and 11 bases lay between the germline ends. DNA for the CDR3: TGTGCCACCAGCAGGCAGGGGTACGCACCCCTCCACTTT. Residues: CATSRQGYAPLHF.

This chain's CDR3 is CASSQGTYGYTF. As DNA, the CDR3 is TGTGCCAGCAGTCAGGGAACCTATGGCTACACCTTC. The V call is TRBV3-1 (or the pseudogene TRBV3-2), the J call TRBJ1-2; TRBD1 is a possible D gene (5 bases). This CDR3 comprises 12 residues. V was clipped by 6 bases and J by 4 bases, with 9 bases between them. Germline CDR1 is LGHDT and CDR2 is YNNKEL (reference sequence).

This chain joins TRBV27 and TRBJ1-4; 7 nucleotides align to TRBD1. This CDR3 region has 16 residues. Germline CDR1 reads MNHEY; CDR2 reads SMNVEV (reference sequence). V shed 5 bases and J 2 bases; nucleotides not matched to a gene: 8. In nucleotides, the CDR3 is TGTGCCAGCAGTCTCTCCGGGACAGAGACTAATGAAAAACTGTTTTTT. Protein product: CASSLSGTETNEKLFF. Together with reference TRBV27 and TRBJ1-4, the CDR3 gives the full variable domain: EAQVTQNPRYLITVTGKKLTVTCSQNMNHEYMSWYRQDPGLGLRQIYYSMNVEVTDKGDVPEGYKVSRKEKRNFPLILESPSPNQTSLYFCASSLSGTETNEKLFFGSGTQLSVL.

The chain has TRBV7-8 and TRBJ2-7, with TRBD2 matching 7 bases. V shed 5 bases and J 4 bases; nucleotides not matched to a gene: 5. The CDR3 sequence is 13 residues long. Germline V gene lookup returns CDR1 SGHVS and CDR2 FQNEAQ. Here the CDR3 DNA reads TGTGCCAGCAGCACCGGGGGGATGTACGAGCAGTACTTC. Amino acids: CASSTGGMYEQYF.

The V and J genes are TRBV5-6 and TRBJ2-1, with 7 bases aligning to TRBD1. Germline trimming cut 5 bases from V and 0 bases from J; bases unmatched to any gene: 8. Germline values: CDR1 SGHDT, CDR2 YYEEEE. The CDR3 is made up of 16 amino acids. The CDR3 DNA sequence: TGTGCCAGCAGAAAAGGGACAGTGAGCTCCTACAATGAGCAGTTCTTC. This codes for CASRKGTVSSYNEQFF.

The gene calls are TRBV7-2 and TRBJ1-2, with 7 bases lining up with TRBD1. Germline trimming cut 5 bases from V and 7 bases from J; bases unmatched to any gene: 16. The CDR3 length is 16 residues. CDR1 and CDR2 from the germline V gene are SGHTA and FQGNSA. The CDR3 reads CASSVGLNWAGGGYTF. The CDR3 region has the DNA TGTGCCAGCAGCGTAGGGTTGAATTGGGCAGGGGGTGGCTACACCTTC.

This chain joins TRBV2 and TRBJ1-2, with 9 bases matching TRBD1. The CDR3 sequence is 15 residues long. Per the germline V gene, CDR1 is SNHLY and CDR2 is FYNNEI. The J segment lost 5 bases and the V segment lost 4 bases, leaving 8 bases of the junction unmatched. DNA for the CDR3: TGTGCCAGCAGTGGGTCACGGACAGGGGATTATGGCTACACCTTC. Protein: CASSGSRTGDYGYTF.

The chain employs TRBV19 and TRBJ2-5; 7 nucleotides match TRBD2. Germline values: CDR1 LNHDA, CDR2 SQIVND (reference sequence). The CDR3 is 15 residues long. Germline trimming cut 4 bases from V and 7 bases from J; bases unmatched to any gene: 12. CDR3 bases: TGTGCCAGTAGTACCGGGACGGGAGGAGGAGGGACCCAGTACTTC. Protein product: CASSTGTGGGGTQYF.

The chain carries TRBV5-6 and TRBJ2-7, with TRBD1 matching over 7 bases. The CDR3 length is 14 residues. The V and J ends lost 0 bases and 4 bases, in that order; junction bases with no gene match: 4. Looked up from germline, CDR1 is SGHDT and CDR2 is YYEEEE. The CDR3 sequence is CASSLGTGLYEQYF. The CDR3 DNA reads TGTGCCAGCAGCTTGGGGACAGGACTGTACGAGCAGTACTTC.